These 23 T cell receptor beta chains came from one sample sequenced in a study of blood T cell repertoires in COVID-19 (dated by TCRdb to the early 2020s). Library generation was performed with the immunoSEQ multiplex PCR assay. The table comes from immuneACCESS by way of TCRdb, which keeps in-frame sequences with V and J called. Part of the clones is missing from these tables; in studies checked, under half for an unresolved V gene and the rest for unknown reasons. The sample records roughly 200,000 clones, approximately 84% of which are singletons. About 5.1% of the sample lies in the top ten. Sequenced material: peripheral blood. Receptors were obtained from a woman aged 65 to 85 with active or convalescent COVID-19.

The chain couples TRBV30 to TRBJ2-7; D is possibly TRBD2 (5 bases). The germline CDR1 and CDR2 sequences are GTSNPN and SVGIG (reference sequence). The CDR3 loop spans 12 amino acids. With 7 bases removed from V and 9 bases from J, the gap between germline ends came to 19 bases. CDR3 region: CAYKGLPEGQYF. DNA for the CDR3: TGTGCCTACAAAGGACTCCCCGAGGGGCAGTACTTC.

The CDR3 sequence is CASSMGGNWDYEQYF. CDR3 coding DNA: TGTGCCAGTAGTATGGGCGGGAACTGGGACTACGAGCAGTACTTC. The V and J genes are TRBV19 and TRBJ2-7; weak D call: TRBD2 (6 bases). Germline V gene lookup returns CDR1 LNHDA and CDR2 SQIVND (reference sequence). The CDR3 is made up of 15 amino acids. V lost 3 bases and J lost 3, with 15 bases in between.

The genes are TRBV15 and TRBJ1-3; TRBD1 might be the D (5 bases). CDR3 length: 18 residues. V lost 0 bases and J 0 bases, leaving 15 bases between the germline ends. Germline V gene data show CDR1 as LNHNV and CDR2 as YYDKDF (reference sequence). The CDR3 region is CATSRDRLFGGSGNTIYF. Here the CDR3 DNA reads TGTGCCACCAGCAGAGATAGGTTATTCGGGGGCTCTGGAAACACCATATATTTT.

For the CDR3, the DNA is TGTGCCAGCTCAACTAGCGGGGGTTACAATGAGCAGTTCTTC. It encodes CASSTSGGYNEQFF. The chain carries TRBV18 and TRBJ2-1; 11 positions agree with TRBD2. Per germline, CDR1 KGHSH and CDR2 LQKENI. This CDR3 is built from 14 residues. The V segment lost 5 bases and the J segment 4 bases; nucleotides outside the gene matches: 1.

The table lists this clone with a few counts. The CDR3 nucleotides read TGTGCCAGCGGAGAGGGTATAGATGAGCAGTTCTTC. Its protein product is CASGEGIDEQFF. The gene calls are TRBV18 and TRBJ2-1; the D gene is possibly TRBD2 (5 bases). Trimming cost V 8 bases and J 8 bases, with 13 bases left between them. Germline lookup yields CDR1 KGHSH and CDR2 LQKENI. The CDR3 consists of 12 residues.

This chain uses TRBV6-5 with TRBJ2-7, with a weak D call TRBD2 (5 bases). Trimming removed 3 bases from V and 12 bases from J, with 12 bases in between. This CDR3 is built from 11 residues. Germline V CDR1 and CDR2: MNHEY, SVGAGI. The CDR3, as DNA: TGTGCCAGCAGTTATGAATCCGAGGGGTACTTC. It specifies CASSYESEGYF.

Written as DNA, the CDR3 is TGTGCCAGTCGGACAGGGGGTAATAATTCACCCCTCCACTTT. Protein sequence: CASRTGGNNSPLHF. The chain has TRBV28 and TRBJ1-6; 10 nucleotides agree with TRBD1. V shed 9 bases, J shed 5 bases, and the junction held 4 bases outside the gene matches. Germline CDR1 and CDR2: MDHEN and SYDVKM. The length of the CDR3 is 14 residues.

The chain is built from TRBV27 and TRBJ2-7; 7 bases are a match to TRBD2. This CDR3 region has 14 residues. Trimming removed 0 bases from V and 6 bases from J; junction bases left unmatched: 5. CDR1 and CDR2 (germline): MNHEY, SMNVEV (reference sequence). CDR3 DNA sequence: TGTGCCAGCAGTTTATCACTCCCGGGGGGCGAGCAGTACTTC. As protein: CASSLSLPGGEQYF.

The CDR3 DNA reads as TGCGCCAGCAGTGCCGGGAGGGGGCTGAATGAGCAGTTCTTC. Translation gives CASSAGRGLNEQFF. The V and J genes are TRBV10-1 and TRBJ2-1, with D perhaps TRBD2 (8 bases). CDR1 and CDR2 (germline): WNHNN, SYGVQD (reference sequence). The CDR3 covers 14 residues. The V end was cut by 4 bases, the J end by 7 bases, with 14 bases between.

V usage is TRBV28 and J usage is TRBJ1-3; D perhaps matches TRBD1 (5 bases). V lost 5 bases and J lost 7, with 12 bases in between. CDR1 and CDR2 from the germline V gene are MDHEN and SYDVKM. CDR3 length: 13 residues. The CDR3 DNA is TGTGCCAGCAGTACCGGGACTGCGAACACCATATATTTT. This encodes CASSTGTANTIYF.

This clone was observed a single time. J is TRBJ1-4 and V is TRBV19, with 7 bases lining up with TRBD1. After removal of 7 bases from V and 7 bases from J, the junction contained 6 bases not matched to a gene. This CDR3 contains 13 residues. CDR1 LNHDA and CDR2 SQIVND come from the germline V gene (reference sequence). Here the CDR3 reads CASNAGGTEKLFF. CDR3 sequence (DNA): TGTGCCAGTAACGCAGGGGGGACTGAAAAACTGTTTTTT. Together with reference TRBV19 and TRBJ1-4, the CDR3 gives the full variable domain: DGGITQSPKYLFRKEGQNVTLSCEQNLNHDAMYWYRQDPGQGLRLIYYSQIVNDFQKGDIAEGYSVSREKKESFPLTVTSAQKNPTAFYLCASNAGGTEKLFFGSGTQLSVL.

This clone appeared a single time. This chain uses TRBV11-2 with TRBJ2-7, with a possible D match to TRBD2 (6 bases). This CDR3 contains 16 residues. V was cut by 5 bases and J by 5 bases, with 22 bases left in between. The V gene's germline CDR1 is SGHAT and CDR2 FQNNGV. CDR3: CASSPWMGLPLHEQYF. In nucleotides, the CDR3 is TGTGCCAGCAGCCCCTGGATGGGACTCCCTCTCCACGAGCAGTACTTC.

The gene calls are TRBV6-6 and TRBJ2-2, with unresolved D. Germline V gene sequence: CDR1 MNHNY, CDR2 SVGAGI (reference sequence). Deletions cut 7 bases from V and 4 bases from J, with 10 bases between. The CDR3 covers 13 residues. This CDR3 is CASTPPSTGELFF. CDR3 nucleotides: TGTGCCAGCACCCCTCCGTCCACCGGGGAGCTGTTTTTT.

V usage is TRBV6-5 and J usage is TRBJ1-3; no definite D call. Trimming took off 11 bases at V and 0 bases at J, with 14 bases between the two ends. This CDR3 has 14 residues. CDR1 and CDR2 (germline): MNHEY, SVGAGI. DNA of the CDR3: TGTGCCGCTCTAGGGCGGGGCTCTGGAAACACCATATATTTT. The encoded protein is CAALGRGSGNTIYF.

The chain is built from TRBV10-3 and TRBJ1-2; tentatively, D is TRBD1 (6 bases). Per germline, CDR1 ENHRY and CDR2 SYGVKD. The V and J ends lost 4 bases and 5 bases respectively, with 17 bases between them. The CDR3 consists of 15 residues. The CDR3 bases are TGTGCCATCAGTGCCACCGACAGGACAAAGTATGGCTACACCTTC. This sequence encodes CAISATDRTKYGYTF.

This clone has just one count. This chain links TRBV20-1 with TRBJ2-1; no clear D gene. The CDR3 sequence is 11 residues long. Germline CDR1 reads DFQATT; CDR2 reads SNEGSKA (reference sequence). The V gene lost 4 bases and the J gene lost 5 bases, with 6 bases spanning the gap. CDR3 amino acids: CSANRNNEQFF. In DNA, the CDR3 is TGCAGTGCTAACAGAAACAATGAGCAGTTCTTC.

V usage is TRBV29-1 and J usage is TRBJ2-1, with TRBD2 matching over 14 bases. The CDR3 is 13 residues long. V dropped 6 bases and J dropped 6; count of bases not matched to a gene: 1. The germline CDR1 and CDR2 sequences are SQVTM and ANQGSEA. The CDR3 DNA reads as TGCAGCGTGACTAGCGGGAGGGCCAATGAGCAGTTCTTC. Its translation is CSVTSGRANEQFF.

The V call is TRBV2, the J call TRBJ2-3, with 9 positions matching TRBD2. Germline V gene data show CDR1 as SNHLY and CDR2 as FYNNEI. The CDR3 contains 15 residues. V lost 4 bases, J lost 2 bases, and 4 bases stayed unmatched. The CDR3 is CASSGASGDTDTQYF. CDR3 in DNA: TGTGCCAGCAGTGGGGCTAGCGGGGACACAGATACGCAGTATTTT.

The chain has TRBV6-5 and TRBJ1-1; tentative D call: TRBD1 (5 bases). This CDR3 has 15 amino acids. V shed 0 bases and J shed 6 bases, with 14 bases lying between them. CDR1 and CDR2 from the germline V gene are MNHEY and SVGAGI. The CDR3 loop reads CASSYSIRDGAEAFF. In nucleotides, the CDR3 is TGTGCCAGCAGTTACTCAATCAGGGATGGGGCTGAAGCTTTCTTT.

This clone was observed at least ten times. The CDR3 is CASTTHSSGEETQYF. The CDR3 DNA sequence: TGTGCCAGCACAACCCATAGCAGCGGGGAAGAGACCCAGTACTTC. The chain carries TRBV5-5 and TRBJ2-5, with 7 bases fitting TRBD2. CDR1 SGHKS and CDR2 YYEKEE come from the germline V gene (reference sequence). The junction had 11 bases not matched to a gene; V was cut back by 6 bases and J by 3 bases. The CDR3 has 15 amino acids.

The CDR3 sequence: CASSQERAGGRSSTDTQYF. As DNA, the CDR3 is TGCGCCAGCAGCCAAGAGAGGGCGGGAGGCCGATCTAGCACAGATACGCAGTATTTT. The chain uses TRBV4-1 and TRBJ2-3, with 8 nucleotides matching TRBD2. J gave up 0 bases and V 0 bases, and 11 bases lay outside the gene matches. This CDR3 is 19 amino acids long. Germline V lookup: CDR1 MGHRA, CDR2 YSYEKL.

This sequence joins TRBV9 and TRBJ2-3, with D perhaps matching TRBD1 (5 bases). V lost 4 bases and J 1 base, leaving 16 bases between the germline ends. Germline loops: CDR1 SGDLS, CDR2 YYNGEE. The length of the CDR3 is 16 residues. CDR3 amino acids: CASSTRTSGGTDTQYF. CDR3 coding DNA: TGTGCCAGCAGCACAAGGACATCCGGAGGCACAGATACGCAGTATTTT.

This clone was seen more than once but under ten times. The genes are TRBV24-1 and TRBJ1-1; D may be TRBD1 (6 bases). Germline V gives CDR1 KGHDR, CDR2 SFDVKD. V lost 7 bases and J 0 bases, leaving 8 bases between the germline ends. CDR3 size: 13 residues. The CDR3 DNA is TGTGCCACCAGAGGACAGATGAACACTGAAGCTTTCTTT. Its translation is CATRGQMNTEAFF.